The clone carrying this TCR beta chain has ten or more counts. Its specificity is not known. Diagnoses rested on clinical symptoms, serum thyroxine and TRAb, thyroid ultrasound and orbital computed tomography. Looked up from germline, CDR1 is SEHNR and CDR2 is FQNEAQ (reference sequence). The CDR3 spans 12 residues. The V end was cut by 10 bases, the J end by 8 bases, with 15 bases between. This sample was included in a study of T cells in Graves' hyperthyroidism and ophthalmopathy. Study conclusions and caveats: Separation of ophthalmopathy from stable hyperthyroidism was achieved by a 13 V-J model. A median about 6.2 months before onset, the model predicted ophthalmopathy. In the blood, most expanded thyroid clonotypes above 0.001 appeared as well.

TCR beta CDR3 regions were amplified from RNA transcripts. The HTBI primer set was used in a first-round RT-PCR of the TCR CDR3. TCRdb recomputed calls from the multiplex PCR reads with MiXCR, one row per CDR3 protein. The table lists some 460,000 distinct CDR3 sequences, 15% to 19% of them singletons. The sequenced sample was blood. The rearrangement links TRBV7-9 to TRBJ2-1; D is possibly TRBD1 or TRBD2 (6 bases each). The sequence was obtained from a woman aged 18-29 years with Graves' hyperthyroidism. The CDR3 spells CATKTGGDEQFF. As DNA, the CDR3 is TGTGCCACCAAGACAGGAGGGGATGAGCAGTTCTTC.